This TCR beta chain was observed in a study of vaccination and CD4 T cells after COVID-19. At the level of the study: Post-vaccine specimens were obtained a median around 72 days after dose two (range 14 to 241).

The Oncomine TCR Beta short-read assay was applied to DNA of cultured CD4+ T cells. MiXCR, applied by TCRdb to the PCR reads, yields one record per CDR3 protein. The table lists some 25,000 distinct CDR3 sequences, less than 50% of them singletons. Treatment meaning: roughly ten-day PBMC culture with coronavirus spike peptide pools or control peptides (ViraFEST assay). ViraFEST enlarged antigen-specific T cell populations with peptide pools and afterwards sequenced TCRs. The study's findings and limits: Convalescent patients' clones that were vaccine-specific were spike mono-reactive in 304 of 307 cases. Median counts of SARS-CoV-2-reactive clonotypes increased from approximately 21 to 40; this difference was not significant.

Concerning this clonotype: Antigen unknown.

The sequencing input was CD4+ T cells from blood, cultured in vitro. The receptor was isolated from a human donor who had recovered from COVID-19.

The CDR3 sequence: CASRRGTGELFF. In nucleotides, the CDR3 is TGTGCCAGCAGGCGCGGGACCGGGGAGCTGTTTTTT. The chain carries TRBV6-1 and TRBJ2-2; maybe TRBD2 (5 bases). Germline CDR1 MNHNS, CDR2 SASEGT. V shed 6 bases and J shed 5 bases, with 7 bases lying between them. The CDR3 sequence is 12 residues long.